This passage covers 12 T cell receptor beta chains from one sample sequenced in a study of identical twins (dated by TCRdb to about 2016). The library was generated by 5' RACE. Sequencer: Illumina HiSeq 2000. The public reads were reanalyzed by TCRdb: fastp trimming at Q25, MiXCR alignment, in-frame beta chains only. CDR3 protein sequences are deduplicated, and each keeps its most common genes and DNA. This sample gives around 480,000 distinct CDR3 sequences in total; 12% to 15% of them show up just once. Around 0.48% of the sample goes to the ten largest clones. The same sample was also used in a study of yellow fever vaccine responses in identical twins.

Material: CD4+ T cells sorted from blood. The origin of the receptors is a woman between 18 and 30 years old in good health.

The genes are TRBV20-1 and TRBJ1-2; 10 nucleotides line up with TRBD1. In germline, CDR1 is DFQATT, CDR2 SNEGSKA (reference sequence). Unmatched junction bases numbered 8, after V lost 6 bases and J lost 4 bases. CDR3 length: 14 amino acids. The CDR3 nucleotides read TGCAGTGCCTACGGGACAGGGGAGCGCTATGGCTACACCTTC. It encodes CSAYGTGERYGYTF.

This clonotype was counted a few times. This sequence joins TRBV2 and TRBJ2-1; 7 nucleotides match TRBD2. The V and J ends lost 6 bases and 2 bases, in that order; junction bases with no gene match: 7. The CDR3 contains 15 residues. Germline V gene sequence: CDR1 SNHLY, CDR2 FYNNEI. The CDR3, as DNA: TGTGCCAGCAGGACGGAAGCGGGACCCTACAATGAGCAGTTCTTC. This translates into CASRTEAGPYNEQFF.

This clonotype was seen only a few times. V gene TRBV19 combines with J gene TRBJ2-7; 8 bases are a match to TRBD1. There are 13 residues in the CDR3. The trim removed 2 bases at V and 4 bases at J, leaving 1 base unmatched. Germline-derived CDR1 and CDR2 are LNHDA and SQIVND (reference sequence). The CDR3 sequence: CASSIQGAYEQYF. CDR3 bases: TGTGCCAGTAGTATACAGGGGGCGTACGAGCAGTACTTC.

V and J are TRBV12-3 or TRBV12-4 and TRBJ2-7; TRBD2 aligns across 9 bases. CDR3 size: 13 residues. V shed 7 bases, J shed 5 bases, and the junction held 6 bases outside the gene matches. CDR3 coding DNA: TGTGCCAGCAAGGCGGGAGGGCTCGACGAGCAGTACTTC. Protein sequence: CASKAGGLDEQYF.

The chain uses TRBV15 and TRBJ2-7; D is ambiguous. V was clipped by 0 bases and J by 4 bases, with 7 bases between them. Germline loops: CDR1 LNHNV, CDR2 YYDKDF (reference sequence). The CDR3 has 13 residues. The CDR3 protein is CATSREGRYEQYF. The CDR3 DNA reads TGTGCCACCAGCAGAGAGGGCAGGTACGAGCAGTACTTC.

The V and J genes are TRBV6-5 and TRBJ2-2; D might be TRBD1 (5 bases). This CDR3 has 11 amino acids. Per germline, CDR1 MNHEY and CDR2 SVGAGI. Trimming cost V 7 bases and J 7 bases, with 7 bases left between them. This CDR3 reads CASKRGGELFF. The CDR3 region has the DNA TGTGCCAGCAAAAGGGGCGGGGAGCTGTTTTTT.

This chain joins TRBV20-1 and TRBJ2-2; a possible D gene is TRBD1 (6 bases). V was shortened by 2 bases and J by 7 bases, with 14 bases between the two germline ends. Germline V CDR1 and CDR2: DFQATT, SNEGSKA (reference sequence). The CDR3 has 14 residues. CDR3 sequence reads: CSARPGTKGGELFF. DNA of the CDR3: TGCAGTGCTAGACCCGGGACAAAAGGCGGGGAGCTGTTTTTT.

This clonotype was found a few times. The chain recombines TRBV4-2 with TRBJ2-7, with 8 bases lining up with TRBD1. Trimming took 2 bases from V and 3 from J; bases not matched to a gene: 6. This CDR3 has 15 amino acids. CDR1 is LGHNA, CDR2 YNFKEQ, per germline. This CDR3 is CASSQPDRVNYEQYF. The CDR3 nucleotides read TGTGCCAGCAGCCAACCGGACAGGGTAAACTACGAGCAGTACTTC.

This clonotype was seen a handful of times. The chain carries TRBV6-2 or TRBV6-3 and TRBJ1-5, with D maybe TRBD1 (5 bases). Trimming cost V 3 bases and J 7 bases, with 16 bases left between them. CDR3 length: 15 residues. Looked up from germline, CDR1 is MNHEY and CDR2 is SVGEGT. The CDR3: CASSYSRQGGQPQHF. The CDR3 DNA reads TGTGCCAGCAGTTATTCTCGGCAGGGAGGGCAGCCCCAGCATTTT.

This clonotype was seen only a few times. The CDR3 loop reads CAHGGGEETQYF. The CDR3 nucleotides read TGTGCCCATGGGGGGGGGGAAGAGACCCAGTACTTC. This sequence joins TRBV6-6 and TRBJ2-5; TRBD2 aligns across 7 bases. Germline CDR1 reads MNHNY; CDR2 reads SVGAGI (reference sequence). The CDR3 has 12 residues. The junction had 6 bases not matched to a gene; V was cut back by 11 bases and J by 3 bases.

This clonotype appeared many times. The chain employs TRBV5-1 and TRBJ2-7; possibly TRBD1 for D (6 bases). Germline V lookup: CDR1 SGHRS, CDR2 YFSETQ. Trimming shortened V by 5 bases and J by 6 bases, and 24 bases separated the two germline ends. This CDR3 comprises 16 residues. CDR3 DNA: TGCGCCAGCAGACTGAATTCCGGGACAACCACGGGCGAGCAGTACTTC. It specifies CASRLNSGTTTGEQYF.

This clonotype has a handful of counts. For the CDR3, the DNA is TGCAGTGCTAGTTCGGGACAGGGGGTCTACGAGCAGTACTTC. This codes for CSASSGQGVYEQYF. The genes are TRBV20-1 and TRBJ2-7; 11 positions match TRBD1. The CDR3 contains 14 residues. J lost 3 bases, V lost 3 bases, and 4 bases had no gene match. The germline CDR1 and CDR2 sequences are DFQATT and SNEGSKA (reference sequence).